One sample yielded the 23 T cell receptor beta chains listed below, sequenced in a study of blood T cell repertoires in COVID-19. Assay used: immunoSEQ multiplex PCR; TCRdb lists only in-frame clones, some missing. The data hold around 140,000 clones, with 80% to 85% observed a single time. The specimen was peripheral blood. These receptors came from a woman aged 55-75 years with acute or convalescent COVID-19.

Only one count was recorded for this clone. V is TRBV19 and J is TRBJ2-7; the match to TRBD1 covers 9 bases. Trimming cost V 6 bases and J 3 bases; bases outside gene matches: 9. Germline V gene sequence: CDR1 LNHDA, CDR2 SQIVND (reference sequence). This CDR3 spans 15 amino acids. The CDR3 spells CASSSGQGANYEQYF. The CDR3 nucleotides are TGTGCCAGTAGCTCGGGACAGGGTGCCAACTACGAGCAGTACTTC.

This clone showed up just once. The gene calls are TRBV28 and TRBJ1-5, with D perhaps TRBD1 (6 bases). Trimming took off 6 bases at V and 0 bases at J, with 12 bases between the two ends. CDR3 length equals 15 residues. Germline CDR1 reads MDHEN; CDR2 reads SYDVKM. CDR3 loop: CASSLVQGSNQPQHF. As DNA, the CDR3 is TGTGCCAGCAGCTTAGTACAGGGTAGCAATCAGCCCCAGCATTTT.

V gene TRBV19 combines with J gene TRBJ2-3; 7 bases match TRBD2. The CDR3 loop spans 15 amino acids. The germline CDR1 and CDR2 sequences are LNHDA and SQIVND (reference sequence). V lost 7 bases to trimming and J lost 5 bases; unmatched junction nucleotides: 12. The CDR3 region has the DNA TGTGCCAGTACCGGATTGGGAGGGCAGAGAGATACGCAGTATTTT. It encodes CASTGLGGQRDTQYF.

The rearrangement joins TRBV27 to TRBJ1-2, with D unresolved. Germline-derived CDR1 and CDR2 are MNHEY and SMNVEV (reference sequence). This CDR3 is built from 14 residues. V lost 0 bases, J lost 5 bases, and 10 bases lay in between. The CDR3, as DNA: TGTGCCAGCAGTTTATCCCCGGACTTATATGGCTACACCTTC. Protein: CASSLSPDLYGYTF.

This rearrangement joins TRBV27 to TRBJ1-1, with 8 positions matching TRBD1. Germline CDR1 is MNHEY and CDR2 is SMNVEV (reference sequence). V was clipped by 6 bases and J by 2 bases; unmatched bases: 8. The CDR3 runs to 15 residues. The CDR3, as DNA: TGTGCCAGCAGGCCCGGGACAGGAGAAAACACTGAAGCTTTCTTT. Protein: CASRPGTGENTEAFF.

This chain links TRBV7-9 with TRBJ2-2, with 7 bases lining up with TRBD1. Germline loops: CDR1 SEHNR, CDR2 FQNEAQ (reference sequence). This CDR3 region has 15 residues. V was clipped by 6 bases and J by 1 base; unmatched bases: 5. CDR3 sequence: CASSSRGLNTGELFF. DNA of the CDR3: TGTGCCAGCAGTTCAAGGGGGCTGAACACCGGGGAGCTGTTTTTT.

This clone was picked up a small number of times. V is TRBV7-8 and J is TRBJ2-5, with TRBD2 matching over 10 bases. The V and J ends lost 5 bases and 5 bases, in that order; junction bases with no gene match: 5. Germline CDR1 and CDR2: SGHVS and FQNEAQ. This CDR3 region has 14 residues. In nucleotides, the CDR3 is TGTGCCAGCAGCCCTTGGACTAGCGGTGAGACCCAGTACTTC. Translated, it gives CASSPWTSGETQYF. The variable domain in full, completed from reference TRBV7-8 and TRBJ2-5, reads GAGVSQSPRYKVAKRGQDVALRCDPISGHVSLFWYQQALGQGPEFLTYFQNEAQLDKSGLPSDRFFAERPEGSVSTLKIQRTQQEDSAVYLCASSPWTSGETQYFGPGTRLLVL.

This clone was seen a handful of times. The chain recombines TRBV3-1 (or the pseudogene TRBV3-2) with TRBJ1-1; 11 bases align to TRBD1. V shed 4 bases and J 6 bases; nucleotides not matched to a gene: 7. CDR1 is LGHDT and CDR2 is YNNKEL in the germline V gene (reference sequence). This CDR3 has 15 residues. The CDR3 nucleotides read TGTGCCAGCAGCCCCGGGGGACAGGGGGACGCTGAAGCTTTCTTT. Protein: CASSPGGQGDAEAFF.

CDR3 protein: CASSFRAGVYSPLHF. The CDR3 bases are TGTGCCAGCAGTTTCAGGGCAGGGGTATATTCACCCCTCCACTTT. The rearrangement uses TRBV28 and TRBJ1-6, with D possibly TRBD1 on 6 matching bases. With 3 bases removed from V and 8 bases from J, the gap between germline ends came to 14 bases. This CDR3 region has 15 residues. In germline, CDR1 is MDHEN, CDR2 SYDVKM.

The CDR3 region has the DNA TGTGCCAGTAGTATAGTGTGGGAGCAGCCCCAGCATTTT. Translation gives CASSIVWEQPQHF. The chain joins TRBV19 to TRBJ1-5; unclear D gene. The V and J ends lost 1 base and 7 bases respectively, with 8 bases between them. This CDR3 spans 13 amino acids. The V gene's germline CDR1 is LNHDA and CDR2 SQIVND (reference sequence).

This chain joins TRBV6-5 and TRBJ2-1, with 8 bases that match TRBD2. The CDR3 consists of 16 residues. The V gene end was trimmed by 4 bases and the J gene end by 0 bases; junction bases not matched to a gene: 5. Germline V gene lookup returns CDR1 MNHEY and CDR2 SVGAGI. Here the CDR3 reads CASSSRLAYSYNEQFF. CDR3 coding DNA: TGTGCCAGCAGTTCCCGACTAGCGTACTCCTACAATGAGCAGTTCTTC.

The chain combines TRBV6-2 or TRBV6-3 with TRBJ2-1; 10 bases align to TRBD2. CDR3 length equals 19 residues. The V gene end was trimmed by 0 bases and the J gene end by 1 base; junction bases not matched to a gene: 9. Germline V gene sequence: CDR1 MNHEY, CDR2 SVGEGT. CDR3 protein: CASSYSRTSGIRSYNEQFF. CDR3 nucleotide sequence: TGTGCCAGCAGTTACTCCAGAACTAGCGGGATAAGGTCCTACAATGAGCAGTTCTTC.

The sample holds one count of this clone. The V and J genes are TRBV18 and TRBJ2-5; D gene ambiguous. CDR1 is KGHSH and CDR2 is LQKENI in the germline V gene. The CDR3 contains 13 residues. V was clipped by 4 bases and J by 1 base, with 7 bases between them. The CDR3 DNA sequence: TGTGCCAGCTCACGCGGATTCCAAGAGACCCAGTACTTC. This codes for CASSRGFQETQYF.

CDR3 in amino acids: CASPDRNYGYTF. The CDR3 DNA reads TGTGCCAGCCCGGACAGGAACTATGGCTACACCTTC. This chain connects TRBV6-5 to TRBJ1-2; TRBD1 matches 7 bases. This CDR3 spans 12 amino acids. Trimming took 8 bases from V and 2 from J; bases not matched to a gene: 2. The V gene's germline CDR1 is MNHEY and CDR2 SVGAGI.

Only a few counts were recorded for this clone. The V call is TRBV7-6, the J call TRBJ2-2; tentative D call: TRBD1 (6 bases). This CDR3 comprises 15 residues. V was pared by 6 bases and J by 1 base, with 12 bases between. Germline V gene data show CDR1 as SGHVS and CDR2 as FNYEAQ. CDR3 sequence reads: CASSYMTGNTGELFF. In nucleotides, the CDR3 is TGTGCCAGCAGTTATATGACAGGGAACACCGGGGAGCTGTTTTTT.

The chain links TRBV15 to TRBJ2-2; the match to TRBD2 covers 9 bases. V lost 3 bases, J lost 2 bases, and 7 bases stayed unmatched. The germline gives CDR1 LNHNV, CDR2 YYDKDF (reference sequence). This CDR3 is 17 amino acids long. The CDR3, as DNA: TGTGCCACCAGCAGGGCCTCGACTAGCGGAAACACCGGGGAGCTGTTTTTT. This codes for CATSRASTSGNTGELFF.

The chain links TRBV24-1 to TRBJ2-3, with 9 bases fitting TRBD2. This CDR3 region has 16 residues. V gave up 3 bases and J gave up 8 bases; unmatched junction bases: 11. Germline V gene data show CDR1 as KGHDR and CDR2 as SFDVKD. CDR3 DNA sequence: TGTGCCACCAGTGATCCGATAGCGGGAGCCCCCGGTACGCAGTATTTT. It encodes CATSDPIAGAPGTQYF.

The V call is TRBV5-1, the J call TRBJ1-2, with D possibly TRBD1 on 6 matching bases. Trimming took 5 bases from V and 6 from J, leaving 11 bases between them. CDR1 is SGHRS and CDR2 is YFSETQ in the germline V gene. The CDR3 consists of 12 residues. The CDR3 sequence is CASRPGVDGYTF. The CDR3 DNA is TGCGCCAGCAGACCAGGGGTGGATGGCTACACCTTC.

The V and J genes are TRBV10-3 and TRBJ2-5, with D perhaps TRBD1 (6 bases). This CDR3 contains 15 residues. Trimming removed 0 bases from V and 8 bases from J, with 16 bases in between. Germline lookup yields CDR1 ENHRY and CDR2 SYGVKD. CDR3 residues: CAISESHRVGATQYF. The CDR3 DNA is TGTGCCATCAGTGAGTCTCACAGGGTCGGAGCAACCCAGTACTTC.

This clone was detected only a few times. The V gene is TRBV18, the J gene TRBJ1-4; D might be TRBD1 (5 bases). Germline CDR1 reads KGHSH; CDR2 reads LQKENI. The CDR3 is 15 residues long. The V end lost 3 bases, the J end lost 9 bases, and 17 bases lay between the germline ends. For the CDR3, the DNA is TGTGCCAGCTCACCCGGGGGACCGGGGTTGCAAAAACTGTTTTTT. Its translation: CASSPGGPGLQKLFF.

The V and J genes are TRBV4-3 and TRBJ1-2, with D tentatively TRBD1 (5 bases). V was clipped by 1 base and J by 2 bases, with 14 bases between them. Germline V gene sequence: CDR1 LGHNA, CDR2 YSLEER. The CDR3 is 16 residues long. CDR3 coding DNA: TGCGCCAGCAGCCAAGCCGTGATAGGGGCAAACTATGGCTACACCTTC. Its translation: CASSQAVIGANYGYTF.

This clone was observed once. This rearrangement joins TRBV6-5 to TRBJ2-7; 9 bases agree with TRBD1. In germline, CDR1 is MNHEY, CDR2 SVGAGI. J lost 7 bases, V lost 1 base, and 8 bases had no gene match. CDR3 length: 15 amino acids. Here the CDR3 reads CASSYWGQGLREQYF. The CDR3 DNA reads TGTGCCAGCAGTTACTGGGGACAGGGCCTACGAGAGCAGTACTTC.

The chain is built from TRBV28 and TRBJ2-6; 7 nucleotides match TRBD1. Germline V CDR1 and CDR2: MDHEN, SYDVKM. V shed 7 bases and J 2 bases; nucleotides not matched to a gene: 5. The CDR3 contains 15 residues. CDR3 sequence (DNA): TGTGCCAGCAATCCAACAGGGGCTGGGGCCAACGTCCTGACTTTC. Translating gives CASNPTGAGANVLTF.